The T cell receptor beta chain described here comes from a study of shared clonotypes between healthy human individuals. As regards this clone: Its specificity is not known.

CD45RO-negative cells were positively selected for CCR7, leaving out terminally differentiated effector memory CD45RA+ cells. Adults of Caucasian background living in Nashville, Tennessee made up all donors. An approximately 200 ng quantity of DNA, 25,000 to 30,000 T cell genomes, went into the sorted-subset replicate PCRs. Assay used: immunoSEQ multiplex PCR; TCRdb lists only in-frame clones, some missing. The sample yields 750,000 to 1,000,000 clones, 80% to 95% seen once. Study conclusions and caveats: Non-shared clonotypes had lower generation probabilities than clonotypes shared by all four sorted-subset donors.

This CDR3 is built from 14 residues. Germline V lookup: CDR1 SGHVS, CDR2 FNYEAQ. V shed 5 bases and J shed 9 bases, with 17 bases lying between them. V usage is TRBV7-6 and J usage is TRBJ2-1; D possibly matches TRBD1 or TRBD2 (6 bases each). The sample consisted of naive CD8+ T cells sorted from blood. The sequence was obtained from a man younger than 40 in good health. CDR3 nucleotide sequence: TGTGCCAGCAGCCCCGAAGCGGAGGGGGGTGAGCAGTTCTTC. It translates to CASSPEAEGGEQFF.